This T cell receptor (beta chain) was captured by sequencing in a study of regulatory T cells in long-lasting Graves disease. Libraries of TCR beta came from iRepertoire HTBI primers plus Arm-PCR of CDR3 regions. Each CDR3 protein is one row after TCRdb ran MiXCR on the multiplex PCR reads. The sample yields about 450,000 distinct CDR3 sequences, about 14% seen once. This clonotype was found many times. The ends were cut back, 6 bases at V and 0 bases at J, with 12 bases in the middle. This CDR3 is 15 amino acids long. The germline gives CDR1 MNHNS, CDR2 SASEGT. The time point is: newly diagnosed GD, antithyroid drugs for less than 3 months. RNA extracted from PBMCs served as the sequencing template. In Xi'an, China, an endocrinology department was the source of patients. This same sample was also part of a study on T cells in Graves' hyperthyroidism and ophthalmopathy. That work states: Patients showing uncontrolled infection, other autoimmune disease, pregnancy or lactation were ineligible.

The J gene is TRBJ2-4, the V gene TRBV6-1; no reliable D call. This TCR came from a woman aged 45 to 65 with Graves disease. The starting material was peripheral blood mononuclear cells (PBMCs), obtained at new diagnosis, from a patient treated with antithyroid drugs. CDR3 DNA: TGTGCCAGCAGCGCGACTCAGTTAGCCAAAAACATTCAGTACTTC. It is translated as CASSATQLAKNIQYF.